The clone carrying this T cell receptor beta chain was found once. Together with a sample-barcoded 5' primer, a J-beta primer mix was included in a second PCR lasting about 7 to 12 cycles. TCRdb reprocessed the 5' RACE reads via MiXCR and lists one record per CDR3 protein. The profile shows about 580,000 distinct CDR3 sequences, less than 60% of them singletons. This sample was included in a study of blood T cells in healthy people across ages. V gave up 7 bases and J gave up 9 bases, with 10 bases separating them. The CDR3 covers 11 residues. Germline V lookup: CDR1 SNHLY, CDR2 FYNNEI. The gene calls are TRBV2 and TRBJ2-1; D is uncertain. The receptor comes from a man older than 75 in good health. The source material was blood. This CDR3 is CASTGRGEQFF. As DNA, the CDR3 is TGTGCCAGCACCGGGCGTGGTGAGCAGTTCTTC.